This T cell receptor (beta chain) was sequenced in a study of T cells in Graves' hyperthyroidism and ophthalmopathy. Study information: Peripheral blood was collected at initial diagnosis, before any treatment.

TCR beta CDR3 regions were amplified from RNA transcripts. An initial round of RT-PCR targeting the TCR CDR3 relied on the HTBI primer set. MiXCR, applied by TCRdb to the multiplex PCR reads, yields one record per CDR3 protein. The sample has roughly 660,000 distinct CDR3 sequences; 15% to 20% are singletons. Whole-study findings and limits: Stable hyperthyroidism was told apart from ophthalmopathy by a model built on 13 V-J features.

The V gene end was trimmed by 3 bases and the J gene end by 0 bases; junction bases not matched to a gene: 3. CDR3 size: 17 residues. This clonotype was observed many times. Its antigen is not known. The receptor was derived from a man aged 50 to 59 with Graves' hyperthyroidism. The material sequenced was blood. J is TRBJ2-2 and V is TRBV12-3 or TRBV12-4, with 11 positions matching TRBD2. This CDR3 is CASSFLAGGTNTGELFF. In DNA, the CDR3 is TGTGCCAGCAGTTTTTTAGCGGGAGGGACGAACACCGGGGAGCTGTTTTTT.